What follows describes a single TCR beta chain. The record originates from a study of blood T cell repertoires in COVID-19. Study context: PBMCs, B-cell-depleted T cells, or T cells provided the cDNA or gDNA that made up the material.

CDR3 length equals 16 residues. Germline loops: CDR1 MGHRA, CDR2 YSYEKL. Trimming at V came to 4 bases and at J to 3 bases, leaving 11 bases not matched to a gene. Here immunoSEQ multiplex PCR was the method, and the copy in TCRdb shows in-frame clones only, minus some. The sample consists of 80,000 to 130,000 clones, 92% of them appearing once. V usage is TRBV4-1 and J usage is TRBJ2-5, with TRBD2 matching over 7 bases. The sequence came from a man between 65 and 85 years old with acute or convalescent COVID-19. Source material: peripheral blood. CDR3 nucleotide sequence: TGCGCCAGCAGCCCGGCCTTACTCGCGGGGGAAGAGACCCAGTACTTC. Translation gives CASSPALLAGEETQYF.